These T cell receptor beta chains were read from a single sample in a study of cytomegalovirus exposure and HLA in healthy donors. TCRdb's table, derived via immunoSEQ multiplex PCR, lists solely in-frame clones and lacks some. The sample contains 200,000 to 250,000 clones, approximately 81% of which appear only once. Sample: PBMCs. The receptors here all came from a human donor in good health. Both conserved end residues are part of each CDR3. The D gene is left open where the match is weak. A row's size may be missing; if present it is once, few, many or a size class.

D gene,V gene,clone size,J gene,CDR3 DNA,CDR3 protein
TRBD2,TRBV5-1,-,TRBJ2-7,TGCGCCAGCAGCCTCAGGACTAGCTACGACGAGCAGTACTTC,CASSLRTSYDEQYF
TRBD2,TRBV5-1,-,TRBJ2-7,TGCGCCAGCAGTTCGCCGGAAGCGGGAGCTGGGTACGAGCAGTACTTC,CASSSPEAGAGYEQYF
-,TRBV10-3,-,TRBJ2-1,TGTGCCATCAGTGACTCTTACTACAATGAGCAGTTCTTC,CAISDSYYNEQFF
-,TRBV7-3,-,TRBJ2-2,TGTGCCAGCAGGGACGGAGGCGGACAGAGATCCACCGGGGAGCTGTTTTTT,CASRDGGGQRSTGELFF
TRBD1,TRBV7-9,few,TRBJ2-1,TGTGCCAGCAGCTTAGCGGGACAGGGGGCGAATGAGCAGTTCTTC,CASSLAGQGANEQFF
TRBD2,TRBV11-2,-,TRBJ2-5,TGTGCCAGCAGCTTAGGATCACTAGCGGGAGGGGGGGAGACCCAGTACTTC,CASSLGSLAGGGETQYF
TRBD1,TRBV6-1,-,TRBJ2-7,TGTGCCAGCACCGCGGACAGGTTGTCCTACGAGCAGTACTTC,CASTADRLSYEQYF
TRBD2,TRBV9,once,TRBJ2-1,TGTGCCAGCAGCGTTAGCGGGGGCTCCTACAATGAGCAGTTCTTC,CASSVSGGSYNEQFF
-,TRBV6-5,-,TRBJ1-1,TGTGCCAGCAGTGTAAGCAGGTTGAACACTGAAGCTTTCTTT,CASSVSRLNTEAFF
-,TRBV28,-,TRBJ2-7,TGTGCCAGCAGTTTTGGGGGGATAGCCTACGAGCAGTACTTC,CASSFGGIAYEQYF
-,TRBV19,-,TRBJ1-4,TGTGCCAGTCAGACAACCGCAACTAATGAAAAACTGTTTTTT,CASQTTATNEKLFF
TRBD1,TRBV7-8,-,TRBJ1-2,TGTGCCAGCAGCCGCCGGGACAGGCCGCGCCCTACCTATGGCTACACCTTC,CASSRRDRPRPTYGYTF
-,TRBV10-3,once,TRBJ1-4,TGTGCCACCAGACAGAGTGCAACTAATGAAAAACTGTTTTTT,CATRQSATNEKLFF
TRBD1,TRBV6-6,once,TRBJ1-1,TGTGCCAGTCTCAGGTCGGCAGGGGGGAACACTGAAGCTTTCTTT,CASLRSAGGNTEAFF
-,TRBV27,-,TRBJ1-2,TGTGCCAGCAGCTCATGGTGGAGCTATGGCTACACCTTC,CASSSWWSYGYTF
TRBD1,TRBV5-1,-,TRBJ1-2,TGCGCCAGCAGCCTTACAGGGGACTATGGCTACACCTTC,CASSLTGDYGYTF
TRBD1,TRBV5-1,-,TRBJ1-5,TGCGCCAGCAGTCCTACAGGGGGTCGAAATCAGCCCCAGCATTTT,CASSPTGGRNQPQHF
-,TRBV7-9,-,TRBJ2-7,TGTGCCAGCACCCACAGTTCGGCCTACGAGCAGTACTTC,CASTHSSAYEQYF
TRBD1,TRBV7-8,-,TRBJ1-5,TGTGCCAGCAGCCGGTGGACAGGTAACAATCAGCCCCAGCATTTT,CASSRWTGNNQPQHF
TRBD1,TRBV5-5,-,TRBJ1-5,TGTGCCAGCAGCACAGGGACAGTCAATCAGCCCCAGCATTTT,CASSTGTVNQPQHF
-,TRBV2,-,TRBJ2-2,TGTGCCAGCAGGAGAGACACCGGGGAGCTGTTTTTT,CASRRDTGELFF
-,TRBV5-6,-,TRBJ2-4,TGTGCCAGCAGCTTGCCAGGGTCCAAAAACATTCAGTACTTC,CASSLPGSKNIQYF
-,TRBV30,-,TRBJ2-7,TGTGCCTGGAGCCCTGGCGGGACCTCCTACGAGCAGTACTTC,CAWSPGGTSYEQYF
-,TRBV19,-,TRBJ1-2,TGTGCCAGTAAAGGGGTCCAGGGTCTACACTATGGCTACACCTTC,CASKGVQGLHYGYTF
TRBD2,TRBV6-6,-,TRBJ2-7,TGTGCCAGCAGTTCTGGACTAGCGGGACCATACGAGCAGTACTTC,CASSSGLAGPYEQYF
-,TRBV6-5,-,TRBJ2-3,TGTGCCAGCACCAGACCTGGACACACAGATACGCAGTATTTT,CASTRPGHTDTQYF
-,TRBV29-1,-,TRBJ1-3,TGCAGCGTCCACCGGGGCTCTGGAAACACCATATATTTT,CSVHRGSGNTIYF
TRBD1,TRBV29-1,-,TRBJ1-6,TGCAGCGCACAGGACAGGGTGGGTTCACCCCTCCACTTT,CSAQDRVGSPLHF
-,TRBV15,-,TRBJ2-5,TGTGCCACCAGCAGAGATTACGGTGGAGAGACCCAGTACTTC,CATSRDYGGETQYF
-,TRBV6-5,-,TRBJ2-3,TGTGCCAGCAGTTATAGTCGACAGGATGTCACAGATACGCAGTATTTT,CASSYSRQDVTDTQYF
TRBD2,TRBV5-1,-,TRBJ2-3,TGCGCCAGCAGCCCCGCGGGGGGTACTAGCACAGATACGCAGTATTTT,CASSPAGGTSTDTQYF
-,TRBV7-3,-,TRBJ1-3,TGTGCCTCACAGGGCACCTCTGGAAACACCATATATTTT,CASQGTSGNTIYF
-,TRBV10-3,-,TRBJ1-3,TGTGCCACGGGATCAGGGGTGTCTGGAAACACCATATATTTT,CATGSGVSGNTIYF
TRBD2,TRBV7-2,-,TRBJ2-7,TGTGCCAGCAGCAGGGAGGGGAGGATCGACGAGCAGTACTTC,CASSREGRIDEQYF
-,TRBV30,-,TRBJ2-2,TGTGCCTGGAAAACTACTAGGTCGAACACCGGGGAGCTGTTTTTT,CAWKTTRSNTGELFF
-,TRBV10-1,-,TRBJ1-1,TGCGCCAGCAGTGAGTCAGCCGGGGACACTGAAGCTTTCTTT,CASSESAGDTEAFF
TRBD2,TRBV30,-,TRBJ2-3,TGTGCCTGGAGTCTTGGACTAGCGGGAGCCCCAGATACGCAGTATTTT,CAWSLGLAGAPDTQYF
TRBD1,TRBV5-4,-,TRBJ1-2,TGTGCCAGCAGCTCAGGACAGGGGTACGGTGGCTACACCTTC,CASSSGQGYGGYTF
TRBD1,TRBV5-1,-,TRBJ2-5,TGCGCCAGCAGCTTAACAGGGGCGGGAGAGACCCAGTACTTC,CASSLTGAGETQYF
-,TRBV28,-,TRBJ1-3,TGTGCCAGCACCCTCCCAGGGAATGGAAACACCATATATTTT,CASTLPGNGNTIYF
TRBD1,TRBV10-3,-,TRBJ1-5,TGTGCCATCAGTGGGGGACAGGGTGATCAGCCCCAGCATTTT,CAISGGQGDQPQHF
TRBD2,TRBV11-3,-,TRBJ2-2,TGTGCCAGCAGGGCGGGGGTGAACACCGGGGAGCTGTTTTTT,CASRAGVNTGELFF
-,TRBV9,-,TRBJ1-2,TGTGCCAGCAGTGACTCAGCTTACTATGGCTACACCTTC,CASSDSAYYGYTF
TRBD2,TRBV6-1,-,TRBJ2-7,TGTGCCAGCAGTGAAGGCGGGAGCCTCTACGAGCAGTACTTC,CASSEGGSLYEQYF
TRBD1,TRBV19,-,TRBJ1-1,TGTGCCAGTAGTCCTCAGCGCCCAGGGGGCACTGAAGCTTTCTTT,CASSPQRPGGTEAFF
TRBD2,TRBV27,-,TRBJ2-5,TGTGCCAGCGGCACTAGCGGGAGTATATGGGGCGAGACCCAGTACTTC,CASGTSGSIWGETQYF
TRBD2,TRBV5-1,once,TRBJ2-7,TGCGCCAGCTACGAGGGACTAGCTGCCTACGAGCAGTACTTC,CASYEGLAAYEQYF
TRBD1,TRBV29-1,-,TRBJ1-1,TGCAGCGTTGAACATGACAGGGACTTCACTGAAGCTTTCTTT,CSVEHDRDFTEAFF
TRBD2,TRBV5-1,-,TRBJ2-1,TGCGCCAGCAGCTTAGGACTAGCGGGAAATGAGCAGTTCTTC,CASSLGLAGNEQFF
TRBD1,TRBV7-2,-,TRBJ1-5,TGTGCCAGCAGCTTACAGGGGGCCCTGGGCAATCAGCCCCAGCATTTT,CASSLQGALGNQPQHF
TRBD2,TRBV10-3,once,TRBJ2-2,TGTGCCATCAGAGTAGCGGGGGACACCGGGGAGCTGTTTTTT,CAIRVAGDTGELFF
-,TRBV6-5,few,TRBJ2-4,TGTGCCAGCAGCCCCCGGGACAAAGAAAACATTCAGTACTTC,CASSPRDKENIQYF
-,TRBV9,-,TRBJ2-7,TGTGCCAGCAGCGCCCAATCTGCGGGCCCCTACGAGCAGTACTTC,CASSAQSAGPYEQYF
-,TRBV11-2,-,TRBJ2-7,TGTGCCAGCAGCTTAACGAGCTCCTACGAGCAGTACTTC,CASSLTSSYEQYF
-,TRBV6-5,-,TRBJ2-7,TGTGCCAGCAGTTACCCGGAGGGACAGCTGTACTTC,CASSYPEGQLYF